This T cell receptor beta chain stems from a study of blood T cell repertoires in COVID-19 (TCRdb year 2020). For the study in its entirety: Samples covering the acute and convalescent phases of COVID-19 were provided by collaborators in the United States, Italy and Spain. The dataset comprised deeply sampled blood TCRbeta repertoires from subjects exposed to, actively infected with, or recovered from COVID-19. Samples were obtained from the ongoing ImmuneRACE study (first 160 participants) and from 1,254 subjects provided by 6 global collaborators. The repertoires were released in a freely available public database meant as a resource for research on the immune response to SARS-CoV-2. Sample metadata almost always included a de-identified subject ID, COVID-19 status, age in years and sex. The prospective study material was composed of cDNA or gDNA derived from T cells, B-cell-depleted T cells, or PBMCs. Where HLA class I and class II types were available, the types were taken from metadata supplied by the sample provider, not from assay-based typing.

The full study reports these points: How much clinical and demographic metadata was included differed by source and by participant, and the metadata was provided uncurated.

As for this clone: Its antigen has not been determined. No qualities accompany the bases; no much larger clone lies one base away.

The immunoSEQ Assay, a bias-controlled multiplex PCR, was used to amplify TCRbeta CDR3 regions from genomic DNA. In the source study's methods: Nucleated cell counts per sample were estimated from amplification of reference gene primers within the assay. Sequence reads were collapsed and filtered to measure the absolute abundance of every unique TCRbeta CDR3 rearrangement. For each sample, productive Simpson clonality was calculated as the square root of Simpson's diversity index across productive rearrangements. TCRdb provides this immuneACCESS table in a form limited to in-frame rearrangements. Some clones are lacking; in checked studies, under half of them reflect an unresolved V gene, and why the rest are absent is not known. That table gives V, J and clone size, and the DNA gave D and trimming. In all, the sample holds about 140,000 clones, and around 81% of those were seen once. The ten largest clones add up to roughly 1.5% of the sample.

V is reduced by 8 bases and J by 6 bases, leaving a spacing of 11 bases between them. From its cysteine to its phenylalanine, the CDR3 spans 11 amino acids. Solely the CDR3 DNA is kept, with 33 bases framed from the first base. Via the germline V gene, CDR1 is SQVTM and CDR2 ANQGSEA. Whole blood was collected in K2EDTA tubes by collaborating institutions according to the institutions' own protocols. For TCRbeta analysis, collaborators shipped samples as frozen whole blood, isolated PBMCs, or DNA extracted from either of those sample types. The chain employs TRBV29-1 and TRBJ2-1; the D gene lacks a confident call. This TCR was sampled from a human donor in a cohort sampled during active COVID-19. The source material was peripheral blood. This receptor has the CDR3 CSTETSNEQFF. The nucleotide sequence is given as TGCAGCACTGAGACAAGCAATGAGCAGTTCTTC.